These T cell receptor beta chains were read from a single sample in a study of shared clonotypes between healthy human individuals. Profiled with immunoSEQ multiplex PCR; TCRdb holds only in-frame clones, not every one. This sample carries over a million clones, 98% to 99% of them seen once, and the ten largest clones take under 0.45%. Specimen: naive CD4+ T cells sorted from blood. These receptors all come from a young man in good health. Both conserved end residues are part of each CDR3. Fields, in order: clone size, J gene, D gene, V gene, CDR3 DNA, CDR3 protein. A D gene is named only where the DNA matches it firmly. Clone size is not always given. Where it is, it says once, few, many or a class for expanded clones.

abundance: NA
j_gene: TRBJ1-5
d_gene: TRBD1
v_gene: TRBV28
CDR3nt: TGTGCCAGCAGTCCGACAGGGGAGCAGCCCCAGCATTTT
CDR3aa: CASSPTGEQPQHF

abundance: NA
j_gene: TRBJ1-1
d_gene: TRBD1
v_gene: TRBV7-9
CDR3nt: TGTGCCAGCAGCTCCCCGGGACAGGGCGAGGATCCTCTGAGGGCTTTCTTT
CDR3aa: CASSSPGQGEDPLRAFF

abundance: NA
j_gene: TRBJ2-1
d_gene: NA
v_gene: TRBV20-1
CDR3nt: TGCAGTGTCCTTGGGAATGAGCAGTTCTTC
CDR3aa: CSVLGNEQFF

abundance: NA
j_gene: TRBJ1-1
d_gene: NA
v_gene: TRBV10-2
CDR3nt: TGCGCCAGCACCCTCGGGGGGCCGTATACTGAAGCTTTCTTT
CDR3aa: CASTLGGPYTEAFF

abundance: NA
j_gene: TRBJ2-3
d_gene: NA
v_gene: TRBV27
CDR3nt: TGTGCCAGCAGTTTACTCGGGCAGGGGGATACGCAGTATTTT
CDR3aa: CASSLLGQGDTQYF

abundance: NA
j_gene: TRBJ1-5
d_gene: TRBD1
v_gene: TRBV5-1
CDR3nt: TGCGCCAGCAGCCCCGGGACAGGGCTTAGCAATCAGCCCCAGCATTTT
CDR3aa: CASSPGTGLSNQPQHF

abundance: NA
j_gene: TRBJ1-5
d_gene: NA
v_gene: TRBV7-9
CDR3nt: TGTGCCAGCAGCCCAGGACATCCTAGCAATCAGCCCCAGCATTTT
CDR3aa: CASSPGHPSNQPQHF

abundance: NA
j_gene: TRBJ2-3
d_gene: TRBD2
v_gene: TRBV7-2
CDR3nt: TGTAGCGGGAGGCCACTTGGAGATACGCAGTATTTT
CDR3aa: CSGRPLGDTQYF

abundance: NA
j_gene: TRBJ2-5
d_gene: NA
v_gene: TRBV10-3
CDR3nt: TGTGCCAGCGGGGGCGATGGGGAGACCCAGTACTTC
CDR3aa: CASGGDGETQYF

abundance: NA
j_gene: TRBJ1-3
d_gene: NA
v_gene: TRBV11-2
CDR3nt: TGTGCCAGCAGCTTAGACGGCTCGCGAAACACCATATATTTT
CDR3aa: CASSLDGSRNTIYF

abundance: NA
j_gene: TRBJ2-1
d_gene: NA
v_gene: TRBV9
CDR3nt: TGTGCCAGCAGCGTATACCAACTTGAGGGCCCGAATGAGCAGTTCTTC
CDR3aa: CASSVYQLEGPNEQFF

abundance: NA
j_gene: TRBJ2-7
d_gene: TRBD1
v_gene: TRBV27
CDR3nt: TGTGCCAGCAGTATTACAGGGGATGTTAGGAACGAGCAGTACTTC
CDR3aa: CASSITGDVRNEQYF

abundance: NA
j_gene: TRBJ1-3
d_gene: NA
v_gene: TRBV7-2
CDR3nt: TGTGCCAGCAGCTTACTAAGGGGTAACTCTGGAAACACCATATATTTT
CDR3aa: CASSLLRGNSGNTIYF

abundance: NA
j_gene: TRBJ2-1
d_gene: TRBD2
v_gene: TRBV28
CDR3nt: TGTGCCAGCCGTACTAGCGGAGGAGCCTACAATGAGCAGTTCTTC
CDR3aa: CASRTSGGAYNEQFF

abundance: once
j_gene: TRBJ2-7
d_gene: NA
v_gene: TRBV18
CDR3nt: TGTGCCAGCTCACCACCGACTGGACAGCTGGGGTACGAGCAGTACTTC
CDR3aa: CASSPPTGQLGYEQYF

abundance: NA
j_gene: TRBJ1-4
d_gene: NA
v_gene: TRBV6-1
CDR3nt: TGTGCCAGCGCAGAACCCGGGACAGAAAAACTGTTTTTT
CDR3aa: CASAEPGTEKLFF